This entry lists 8 T cell receptor beta chains sequenced from one sample in a study of T cells in Graves' hyperthyroidism and ophthalmopathy. Template material for amplifying TCR beta CDR3 regions consisted of RNA transcripts. First-round RT-PCR of the TCR CDR3 relied on the HTBI primer set. Using its own MiXCR run on the multiplex PCR reads, TCRdb lists one record per CDR3 protein. The data hold some 400,000 distinct CDR3 sequences, with approximately 13% observed a single time. The sequenced material came from blood. These receptors originate from a man aged 25 to 40 with Graves' hyperthyroidism that later progressed to Graves' ophthalmopathy.

This clonotype was detected ten times or more. This chain joins TRBV6-1 and TRBJ1-1, with 7 bases aligning to TRBD1. The germline gives CDR1 MNHNS, CDR2 SASEGT. J lost 6 bases, V lost 5 bases, and 6 bases had no gene match. CDR3 length equals 13 residues. CDR3 residues: CASSPQGVAEAFF. The CDR3 coding sequence is TGTGCCAGCAGTCCCCAGGGGGTTGCTGAAGCTTTCTTT.

This clonotype was observed a few times. J is TRBJ2-1 and V is TRBV27; D gene uncertain. Trimming left V 5 bases short and J 1 base short, with 15 bases between. CDR1 is MNHEY and CDR2 is SMNVEV in the germline V gene (reference sequence). The CDR3 sequence is 16 residues long. CDR3 bases: TGTGCCAGCAGTCGGTCGGGCAGTCCGTCCTACAATGAGCAGTTCTTC. It translates to CASSRSGSPSYNEQFF.

This clonotype was found once. The chain uses TRBV25-1 and TRBJ2-2; 7 nucleotides align to TRBD1. Germline CDR1 is MGHDK and CDR2 is SYGVNS. Trimming took 1 base from V and 9 from J; bases not matched to a gene: 5. This CDR3 has 14 residues. This CDR3 reads CASSEFGQAWELFF. The CDR3 region has the DNA TGTGCCAGCAGTGAATTTGGACAGGCCTGGGAGCTGTTTTTT.

The chain carries TRBV11-2 and TRBJ2-3, with 15 positions matching TRBD2. The ends lost 6 bases at V and 7 bases at J; junction bases unmatched: 8. Per the germline V gene, CDR1 is SGHAT and CDR2 is FQNNGV. The length of the CDR3 is 16 residues. CDR3 sequence reads: CASRGLAGGPGHTQYF. In DNA, the CDR3 is TGTGCCAGCAGAGGACTAGCGGGGGGGCCGGGTCATACGCAGTATTTT.

Remarks on this clonotype: A single base separates this from a much larger clone, so it may be a read error. This likely comes from a read error, as the CDR3 has no conserved phenylalanine or tryptophan at its end. The chain recombines TRBV2 with TRBJ2-2; possibly TRBD1 or TRBD2 for D (5 bases each). From germline, CDR1 is SNHLY and CDR2 FYNNEI. The CDR3 totals 18 residues. Trimming took 5 bases from V and 0 from J, leaving 19 bases between them. The CDR3 DNA reads as TGTGCCAGCAGTCGGTCGGGACGTCTAGATACGAACACCGGGGAGCTGTTTTCT. This sequence encodes CASSRSGRLDTNTGELFS.

This clonotype came up many times. V is TRBV27 and J is TRBJ1-5; D gene ambiguous. Trimming left V 4 bases short and J 1 base short, with 14 bases between. The CDR3 is made up of 16 amino acids. CDR1 and CDR2 (germline): MNHEY, SMNVEV (reference sequence). CDR3 protein: CASSSRFYGSNQPQHF. In nucleotides, the CDR3 is TGTGCCAGCAGTTCAAGGTTCTATGGGAGCAATCAGCCCCAGCATTTT.

The sample holds many counts of this clonotype. The chain uses TRBV24-1 and TRBJ2-5; 9 nucleotides align to TRBD2. The CDR3 loop spans 16 amino acids. Trimming at V came to 3 bases and at J to 1 base, leaving 5 bases not matched to a gene. CDR1 KGHDR and CDR2 SFDVKD come from the germline V gene. The CDR3 DNA is TGTGCCACCAGTGATAGAGAGCGGGGGGTCCAAGAGACCCAGTACTTC. It is translated as CATSDRERGVQETQYF.

This clonotype has just a few counts. A clone one base away is much larger, so this may be a read error. The chain is built from TRBV6-2 or TRBV6-3 and TRBJ1-1; D not certain. Germline V CDR1 and CDR2: MNHEY, SVGEGT. V shed 2 bases and J shed 4 bases, with 2 bases lying between them. CDR3 length: 11 residues. The CDR3 DNA sequence: TGTGCCAGCAGTTACGGCACTGAAGCTTTCTTT. Translated, it gives CASSYGTEAFF.